The 18 T cell receptor beta chains below come from one sample, sequenced in a study of shared clonotypes between healthy human individuals. Only CD45RO-negative cells positively selected for CCR7 counted as naive CD8 cells, so terminally differentiated effector memory CD45RA+ cells were excluded. The repertoire was sequenced with immunoSEQ multiplex PCR; TCRdb's copy has only in-frame clones and lacks some. In the table there are over 2 million clones, about 94% of which are singletons. The specimen sequenced was naive CD8+ T cells sorted from blood. These receptors all come from a man aged 18 to 35 in good health.

The chain carries TRBV5-1 and TRBJ2-3, with 8 bases fitting TRBD1. CDR1 and CDR2 (germline): SGHRS, YFSETQ. The CDR3 contains 15 residues. Trimming removed 5 bases from V and 1 base from J; junction bases left unmatched: 6. CDR3 in amino acids: CASRMTGVGTDTQYF. In nucleotides, the CDR3 is TGCGCCAGCAGGATGACAGGGGTCGGCACAGATACGCAGTATTTT.

The chain recombines TRBV5-6 with TRBJ2-7; D not resolved. CDR3 length: 16 amino acids. Between the trimmed V and J ends, which lost 3 bases and 3 bases, there was a span of 19 bases. Germline assignment: CDR1 SGHDT and CDR2 YYEEEE. The CDR3 reads CASSSDGRMSLYEQYF. CDR3 bases: TGTGCCAGCAGCTCCGACGGGCGGATGAGTCTCTACGAGCAGTACTTC.

The chain couples TRBV7-9 to TRBJ1-6; 8 bases match TRBD1. This CDR3 spans 16 amino acids. J was trimmed by 4 bases and V by 0 bases; bases with no gene match: 2. Germline CDR1 SEHNR, CDR2 FQNEAQ (reference sequence). CDR3 residues: CASSLADRVYNSPLHF. The DNA of the CDR3 is TGTGCCAGCAGCTTAGCGGACAGGGTATATAATTCACCCCTCCACTTT.

This clone showed up just once. The rearrangement uses TRBV7-9 and TRBJ2-1, with 9 positions matching TRBD1. V shed 7 bases and J 5 bases; nucleotides not matched to a gene: 12. This CDR3 has 16 amino acids. Germline loops: CDR1 SEHNR, CDR2 FQNEAQ (reference sequence). This CDR3 is CASTRPLRDRDNEQFF. The CDR3 DNA is TGTGCCAGCACCAGGCCCCTCCGGGACAGGGACAATGAGCAGTTCTTC.

This sequence joins TRBV4-3 and TRBJ2-7, with TRBD1 as a possible D gene (5 bases). The length of the CDR3 is 16 residues. Germline loops: CDR1 LGHNA, CDR2 YSLEER. Trimming stripped 0 bases from V and 4 bases from J, with 16 bases between. CDR3 loop: CASSQDLSGDSYEQYF. The DNA for the CDR3 is TGCGCCAGCAGCCAAGATTTGTCCGGAGACAGTTACGAGCAGTACTTC.

V usage is TRBV6-6 and J usage is TRBJ2-1; a possible D gene is TRBD2 (6 bases). The CDR3 loop spans 15 amino acids. Trimming stripped 0 bases from V and 11 bases from J, with 17 bases between. CDR1 is MNHNY, CDR2 SVGAGI, per germline (reference sequence). Here the CDR3 reads CASSYSTLAAGQQFF. CDR3 nucleotides: TGTGCCAGCAGTTACTCGACCCTTGCGGCGGGACAGCAGTTCTTC.

The J gene is TRBJ2-5, the V gene TRBV2; D remains ambiguous. This CDR3 contains 13 residues. Germline V CDR1 and CDR2: SNHLY, FYNNEI. V was pared by 2 bases and J by 1 base, with 5 bases between. The CDR3 coding sequence is TGTGCCAGCAGTGAAAACAGCCAAGAGACCCAGTACTTC. Translation: CASSENSQETQYF.

The chain links TRBV25-1 to TRBJ2-1, with D maybe TRBD1 (5 bases). The V and J ends lost 8 bases and 3 bases respectively, with 11 bases between them. Germline CDR1 is MGHDK and CDR2 is SYGVNS. The CDR3 extends over 13 amino acids. CDR3 in DNA: TGTGCCAGCGCCAGGCAGGGCTACAATGAGCAGTTCTTC. Residues: CASARQGYNEQFF.

This clone was recorded a few times. This rearrangement joins TRBV5-4 to TRBJ1-1, with TRBD1 as a possible D gene (5 bases). The V end was cut by 9 bases, the J end by 8 bases, with 11 bases between. The CDR3 covers 10 residues. Germline V gives CDR1 SGHNT, CDR2 YYREEE (reference sequence). DNA for the CDR3: TGTGCCATCCCGGGGACCGAAGCTTTCTTT. It translates to CAIPGTEAFF.

The rearrangement uses TRBV7-9 and TRBJ2-1; TRBD1 is a possible D gene (5 bases). The CDR3 consists of 14 residues. V was shortened by 6 bases and J by 4 bases, with 13 bases between the two germline ends. Germline V gives CDR1 SEHNR, CDR2 FQNEAQ (reference sequence). CDR3 region: CASSSPTAYNEQFF. CDR3 DNA: TGTGCCAGCAGTTCCCCGACAGCGTACAATGAGCAGTTCTTC.

The rearrangement uses TRBV9 and TRBJ2-3; D possibly corresponds to TRBD1 (8 bases). Trimming stripped 3 bases from V and 2 bases from J, with 16 bases between. This CDR3 is built from 16 residues. Germline lookup yields CDR1 SGDLS and CDR2 YYNGEE. CDR3 sequence reads: CASSAWTGRATDTQYF. The CDR3 DNA follows: TGTGCCAGCAGCGCTTGGACAGGGAGGGCCACAGATACGCAGTATTTT.

CDR3 loop: CSVVAGSSYEQYF. CDR3 coding DNA: TGCAGCGTTGTTGCGGGAAGCTCCTACGAGCAGTACTTC. The rearrangement joins TRBV29-1 to TRBJ2-5, with D possibly matching TRBD2 (6 bases). Gene TRBJ2-7 matches the end of the DNA better, so the J call may be wrong. The CDR3 spans 13 residues. Germline CDR1 and CDR2: SQVTM and ANQGSEA.

The chain links TRBV9 to TRBJ2-7; TRBD1 agrees at 7 bases. CDR1 is SGDLS and CDR2 is YYNGEE in the germline V gene. The CDR3 covers 15 residues. The trim removed 3 bases at V and 7 bases at J, leaving 13 bases unmatched. CDR3 nucleotides: TGTGCCAGCAGCGCTACAGGGGCCCAGGGTGGAGAGCAGTACTTC. This translates into CASSATGAQGGEQYF.

The genes are TRBV10-3 and TRBJ1-2; D is undetermined. The V gene's germline CDR1 is ENHRY and CDR2 SYGVKD. V lost 3 bases to trimming and J lost 3 bases, with 5 bases between them. CDR3 length equals 12 residues. CDR3 protein: CAISDPYYGYTF. The CDR3 coding sequence is TGTGCCATCAGTGATCCCTACTATGGCTACACCTTC.

The V and J genes are TRBV5-4 and TRBJ2-1, with TRBD2 identical over 14 bases. The CDR3 contains 14 residues. The ends lost 5 bases at V and 15 bases at J; junction bases unmatched: 10. From germline, CDR1 is SGHNT and CDR2 YYREEE (reference sequence). The CDR3 reads CASSPGLAGGLRFF. The CDR3 nucleotides read TGTGCCAGCAGTCCCGGACTAGCGGGAGGCCTCCGGTTCTTC.

The chain joins TRBV7-3 to TRBJ2-3; 8 bases are shared with TRBD2. The ends lost 2 bases at V and 6 bases at J; junction bases unmatched: 7. Germline V gives CDR1 SGHTA, CDR2 FQGTGA. The CDR3 extends over 15 amino acids. In DNA form, the CDR3 reads TGTGCCAGCAGCTTAGCGGGGGGCCGGGAGGATACGCAGTATTTT. This encodes CASSLAGGREDTQYF.

This clone appeared a single time. The V call is TRBV27, the J call TRBJ2-1; no reliable D call. The ends were cut back, 3 bases at V and 6 bases at J, with 15 bases in the middle. The CDR3 loop spans 15 amino acids. Germline V gene data show CDR1 as MNHEY and CDR2 as SMNVEV (reference sequence). The DNA of the CDR3 is TGTGCCAGCAGTTTTAATCCATCCAGAGCCAATGAGCAGTTCTTC. This gives the protein CASSFNPSRANEQFF.

The chain is built from TRBV7-2 and TRBJ2-7; D not certain. V lost 0 bases and J lost 7, with 13 bases in between. Per the germline V gene, CDR1 is SGHTA and CDR2 is FQGNSA. The CDR3 is 14 amino acids. In DNA form, the CDR3 reads TGTGCCAGCAGCTTAGCGGGCGGTAGAAGGGAGCAGTACTTC. Protein sequence: CASSLAGGRREQYF. Supplemented by reference TRBV7-2 and TRBJ2-7, the full variable domain reads GAGVSQSPSNKVTEKGKDVELRCDPISGHTALYWYRQSLGQGLEFLIYFQGNSAPDKSGLPSDRFSAERTGGSVSTLTIQRTQQEDSAVYLCASSLAGGRREQYFGPGTRLTVT.